Below, 2 T cell receptor beta chains from the same sample are listed, as sequenced in a study of T cells in women clearing cervical HPV infection. Method: immunoSEQ multiplex PCR; TCRdb's copy keeps in-frame clones and lacks some. Recorded for this sample: fewer than 35,000 clones. Input material: blood buffy coat. The receptors come from a woman aged 18-70 years with a cervical HPV16 infection that either progressed to CIN3+ or cleared (not recorded which).

Details on this clone: The read terminates 3 residues before the CDR3 end, so the remaining end is supplied by the germline J gene. The rearrangement uses TRBV6-1 and TRBJ1-3; D is perhaps TRBD1 (5 bases). With 0 bases removed from V and 0 bases from J, the gap between germline ends came to 9 bases. CDR3 size: 16 residues. Germline CDR1 is MNHNS and CDR2 is SASEGT. This CDR3 reads CASSEAQGASGNTIYF. The covered CDR3 bases are TGTGCCAGCAGTGAAGCCCAGGGAGCCTCTGGAAACACC.

By frequency, this clone registers medium-sized. The read ends 3 residues before the CDR3 terminus; that terminus is restored from the germline J gene. The V call is TRBV20-1, the J call TRBJ2-3; 12 bases line up with TRBD2. V lost 5 bases to trimming and J lost 6 bases; unmatched junction nucleotides: 6. Looked up from germline, CDR1 is DFQATT and CDR2 is SNEGSKA (reference sequence). The CDR3 sequence is 14 residues long. CDR3 bases read: TGCAGTGCTGGTAGACTAGCGGGAGCGGATACG. Translation: CSAGRLAGADT. The entire CDR3 protein is CSAGRLAGADTQYF.